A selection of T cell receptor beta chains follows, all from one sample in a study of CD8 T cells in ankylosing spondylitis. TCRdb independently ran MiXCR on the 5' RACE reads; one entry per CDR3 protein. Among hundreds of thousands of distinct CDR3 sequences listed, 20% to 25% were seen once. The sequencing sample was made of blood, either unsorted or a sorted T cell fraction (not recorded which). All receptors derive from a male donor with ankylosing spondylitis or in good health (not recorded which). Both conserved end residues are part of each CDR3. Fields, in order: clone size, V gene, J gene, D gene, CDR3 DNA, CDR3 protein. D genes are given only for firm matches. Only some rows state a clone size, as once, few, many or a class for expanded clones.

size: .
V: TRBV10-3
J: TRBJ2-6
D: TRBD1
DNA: TGTGCCATCAGTGAGTCTACTGGACAGGGTTCCCCTGGGGCCAACGTCCTGACTTTC
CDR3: CAISESTGQGSPGANVLTF

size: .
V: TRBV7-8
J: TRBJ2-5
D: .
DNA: TGTGCCAGCAGCTTAGTCCTCCCTTTACAAGAGACCCAGTACTTC
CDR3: CASSLVLPLQETQYF

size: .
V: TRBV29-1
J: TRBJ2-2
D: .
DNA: TGCAGCGTCCATTGGCGAGGGGAGCTGTTTTTT
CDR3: CSVHWRGELFF

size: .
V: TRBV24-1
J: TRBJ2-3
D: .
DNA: TGTGCCACCAGTGACGGTACGCAGTATTTT
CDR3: CATSDGTQYF

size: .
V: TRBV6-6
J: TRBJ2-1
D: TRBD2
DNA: TGTGCCAGCGAAACGGGAGGGGATGAGCAGTTCTTC
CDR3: CASETGGDEQFF

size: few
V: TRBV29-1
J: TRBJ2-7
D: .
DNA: TGCAGCGTTCGTTCAGGGGCCGTCTCCTACGAGCAGTACTTC
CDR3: CSVRSGAVSYEQYF

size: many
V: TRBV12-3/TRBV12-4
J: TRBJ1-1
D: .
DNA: TGTGCCAGCAGTTTAGGGACAGCGAACACTGAAGCTTTCTTT
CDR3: CASSLGTANTEAFF

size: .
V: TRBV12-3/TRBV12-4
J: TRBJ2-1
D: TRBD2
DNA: TGTGCCAGCAGCCCGGGGACTAGCGGGGGGGGCAATGAGCAGTTCTTC
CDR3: CASSPGTSGGGNEQFF

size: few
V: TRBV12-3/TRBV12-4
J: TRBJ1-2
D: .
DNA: TGTGCCAGCGGTAAGGGGTATGGCTACACCTTC
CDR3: CASGKGYGYTF

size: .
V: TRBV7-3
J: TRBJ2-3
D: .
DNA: TGTGCCAGCAGCTTAACCTCTTCTAGCACAGATACGCAGTATTTT
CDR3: CASSLTSSSTDTQYF